The 17 T cell receptor beta chains given below trace back to one sample, sequenced in a study of T cell responses to AZD1222 COVID-19 vaccine. Some clones are missing from TCRdb's copy, which holds only in-frame ones; the method was immunoSEQ multiplex PCR. Here the sample spans 30,000 to 50,000 clones, 88% being singletons. Sequencing used peripheral blood, obtained 28 days after the second dose of the MenACWY control vaccine. The receptors derive from an adult who received the MenACWY meningococcal vaccine as a control.

In its sample, this clone was seen once. The chain couples TRBV29-1 to TRBJ2-5; D perhaps matches TRBD1 (6 bases). Germline CDR1 SQVTM, CDR2 ANQGSEA. Between the trimmed V and J ends, which lost 6 bases and 10 bases, there was a span of 18 bases. The CDR3 runs 12 residues. CDR3 region: CSVTPGARDQYF. The CDR3 coding sequence is TGCAGCGTCACTCCAGGGGCAAGAGACCAGTACTTC.

The chain uses TRBV14 and TRBJ2-1; D gene ambiguous. Trimming shortened V by 1 base and J by 8 bases, and 15 bases separated the two germline ends. The CDR3 is made up of 15 amino acids. CDR1 is SGHDN, CDR2 FVKESK, per germline. The CDR3 is CASSQGRRILDEQFF. The CDR3, as DNA: TGTGCCAGCAGCCAAGGACGAAGGATTTTGGATGAGCAGTTCTTC.

The chain joins TRBV7-6 to TRBJ2-3, with D unresolved. The CDR3 is 16 amino acids. From germline, CDR1 is SGHVS and CDR2 FNYEAQ. Trimming shortened V by 9 bases and J by 1 base, and 20 bases separated the two germline ends. CDR3 region: CASFRYGQVGTDTQYF. The CDR3 DNA sequence: TGTGCCAGTTTCCGTTACGGCCAGGTTGGCACAGATACGCAGTATTTT.

The rearrangement links TRBV6-5 to TRBJ1-1, with 7 bases that match TRBD1. Germline trimming cut 5 bases from V and 6 bases from J; bases unmatched to any gene: 9. The CDR3 contains 14 residues. Germline CDR1 and CDR2: MNHEY and SVGAGI. The chain's CDR3 is CASSQPSGGPEAFF. Here the CDR3 DNA reads TGTGCCAGCAGTCAACCTTCAGGGGGACCTGAAGCTTTCTTT.

This clone was observed a single time. The chain employs TRBV27 and TRBJ2-3; TRBD1 might be the D (5 bases). Trimming stripped 3 bases from V and 7 bases from J, with 8 bases between. The germline V gene encodes CDR1 MNHEY and CDR2 SMNVEV (reference sequence). The CDR3 totals 12 residues. DNA for the CDR3: TGTGCCAGCAGTTTTCAGGGCAATACGCAGTATTTT. Residues: CASSFQGNTQYF.

This clone was recorded only once. The chain couples TRBV18 to TRBJ2-5; D remains ambiguous. Trimming removed 1 base from V and 5 bases from J, with 11 bases in between. CDR1 and CDR2 from the germline V gene are KGHSH and LQKENI. CDR3 size: 14 residues. The CDR3 region is CASSPQARHETQYF. CDR3 DNA sequence: TGTGCCAGCTCACCACAGGCTAGACACGAGACCCAGTACTTC.

The rearrangement uses TRBV5-5 and TRBJ2-3, with D possibly TRBD2 on 5 matching bases. Trimming pared 0 bases from V and 6 bases from J, leaving 8 bases between. The CDR3 consists of 13 residues. CDR1 and CDR2 (germline): SGHKS, YYEKEE (reference sequence). The CDR3 DNA reads TGTGCCAGCAGCTTGGTGAGGAGGGATACGCAGTATTTT. It yields the protein CASSLVRRDTQYF. The entire variable domain, with the rest obtained from reference TRBV5-5 and TRBJ2-3, is as follows: DAGVTQSPTHLIKTRGQQVTLRCSPISGHKSVSWYQQVLGQGPQFIFQYYEKEERGRGNFPDRFSARQFPNYSSELNVNALLLGDSALYLCASSLVRRDTQYFGPGTRLTVL.

CDR3 nucleotides: TGTGCCAGCAGTTTGATATGGGGGGGGACTGAAGCTTTCTTT. It is translated as CASSLIWGGTEAFF. This chain connects TRBV28 to TRBJ1-1; D might be TRBD1 (5 bases). The V end lost 3 bases, the J end lost 5 bases, and 13 bases lay between the germline ends. The germline CDR1 and CDR2 sequences are MDHEN and SYDVKM. This CDR3 contains 14 residues.

The chain couples TRBV28 to TRBJ1-6, with a tentative D call TRBD1 (5 bases). The CDR3 is 13 residues long. Germline V gene lookup returns CDR1 MDHEN and CDR2 SYDVKM. V lost 7 bases to trimming and J lost 6 bases, with 10 bases between them. The CDR3 coding sequence is TGTGCCAGCAAGGGGAGAACTAATTCACCCCTCCACTTT. Encoded protein: CASKGRTNSPLHF.

The chain joins TRBV4-2 to TRBJ2-3; D is undetermined. V lost 1 base to trimming and J lost 6 bases, with 8 bases between them. Germline assignment: CDR1 LGHNA and CDR2 YNFKEQ. CDR3 size: 13 residues. The CDR3 loop reads CASSQVENDTQYF. DNA of the CDR3: TGTGCCAGCAGCCAAGTTGAAAACGATACGCAGTATTTT.

This clone has just one count. This chain links TRBV2 with TRBJ2-5; D remains unclear. V was clipped by 6 bases and J by 2 bases, with 7 bases between them. The germline V gene has CDR1 SNHLY and CDR2 FYNNEI. This CDR3 has 12 amino acids. The CDR3 loop reads CASSQYQETQYF. CDR3 bases: TGTGCCAGCAGCCAGTATCAAGAGACCCAGTACTTC.

The CDR3 here is CASSQDRQNTGELFF. The CDR3 DNA reads as TGTGCCAGCAGCCAAGATAGACAGAACACCGGGGAGCTGTTTTTT. The chain joins TRBV3-1 (or the pseudogene TRBV3-2) to TRBJ2-2; D unclear. Trimming pared 0 bases from V and 1 base from J, leaving 6 bases between. CDR1 is LGHDT and CDR2 is YNNKEL in the germline V gene (reference sequence). The CDR3 contains 15 residues.

In the case of this clone: Other DNA sequences in this specimen translate into the identical CDR3. The V gene is TRBV9, the J gene TRBJ2-5, with D unresolved. The CDR3 contains 12 residues. V was trimmed by 0 bases and J by 5 bases, leaving 5 bases between them. Germline V gene lookup returns CDR1 SGDLS and CDR2 YYNGEE. CDR3 DNA sequence: TGTGCCAGCAGCGTAGTCGGGGAGACCCAGTACTTC. It is translated as CASSVVGETQYF.

The V call is TRBV20-1, the J call TRBJ1-4; D gene uncertain. Germline CDR1 and CDR2: DFQATT and SNEGSKA (reference sequence). The germline V and J ends were trimmed by 4 bases and 8 bases, with 8 bases remaining between them. The CDR3 sequence is 11 residues long. For the CDR3, the DNA is TGCAGTGCTAAAGGGAACGAAAAACTGTTTTTT. Its protein is CSAKGNEKLFF.

The CDR3, as DNA: TGTGCCAGCAGCTTGACGAGCGCCAATGAGCAGTTCTTC. It specifies CASSLTSANEQFF. The J gene is TRBJ2-1, the V gene TRBV7-3; no firm D call. V was pared by 3 bases and J by 6 bases, with 9 bases between. This CDR3 contains 13 residues. Germline values: CDR1 SGHTA, CDR2 FQGTGA.

This sequence joins TRBV30 and TRBJ1-5; D is uncertain. Per germline, CDR1 GTSNPN and CDR2 SVGIG (reference sequence). V was trimmed by 0 bases and J by 6 bases, leaving 12 bases between them. This CDR3 spans 14 amino acids. The CDR3 DNA is TGTGCCTGGAGTGTACGAAGGAGGGCTCAGCCCCAGCATTTT. Protein product: CAWSVRRRAQPQHF. The whole variable domain, filled in from reference TRBV30 and TRBJ1-5, reads SQTIHQWPATLVQPVGSPLSLECTVEGTSNPNLYWYRQAAGRGLQLLFYSVGIGQISSEVPQNLSASRPQDRQFILSSKKLLLSDSGFYLCAWSVRRRAQPQHFGDGTRLSIL.

The chain carries TRBV2 and TRBJ1-2, with TRBD1 identical over 9 bases. Per the germline V gene, CDR1 is SNHLY and CDR2 is FYNNEI. V shed 4 bases, J shed 3 bases, and the junction held 0 bases outside the gene matches. The CDR3 is made up of 13 amino acids. CDR3 sequence reads: CASSGDRDYGYTF. The DNA for the CDR3 is TGTGCCAGCAGTGGGGACAGGGACTATGGCTACACCTTC.